The T cell receptor (beta chain) described here comes from a study of T cells in women clearing cervical HPV infection. This CDR3 is built from 14 residues. V lost 5 bases to trimming and J lost 0 bases, with 8 bases between them. As regards this clone: Sequencing ends 3 residues short of the CDR3 end; the germline J gene provides the rest.

Sequenced by immunoSEQ multiplex PCR; TCRdb stores in-frame clones only, minus some. This table holds tens of thousands of clones. This sequence was found in a woman between 18 and 70 years old with a cervical HPV16 infection that either progressed to CIN3+ or cleared (not recorded which). Sequences were obtained from blood buffy coat. The chain links TRBV12-3 or TRBV12-4 to TRBJ2-4; the D is unclear. CDR3 DNA (partial): TGTGCCAGCAGTCCGACAATAGCCAAAAACATT. Its translation: CASSPTIAKNI. The whole CDR3 sequence reads CASSPTIAKNIQYF.